This paragraph covers one T cell receptor beta chain sequence. Profiling relied on immunoSEQ multiplex PCR, and the TCRdb table lists in-frame clones only, not all of them. The table lists 390,000 or so clones, 90% of them singletons. The sample originates from a study of control samples from healthy donors and cancer patients. The CDR3 covers 19 residues. CDR1 is MDHEN, CDR2 SYDVKM, per germline. Trimming shortened V by 4 bases and J by 0 bases, and 21 bases separated the two germline ends. This sequence was found in a man between 35 and 55 years old with head and neck cancer. The sequencing sample was made of PBMCs. The genes are TRBV28 and TRBJ1-4, with unresolved D. The CDR3, as DNA: TGTGCCAGCAGTTCCCCCCGGAGGGCGGGTTTGGCAACTAATGAAAAACTGTTTTTT. Translation gives CASSSPRRAGLATNEKLFF.